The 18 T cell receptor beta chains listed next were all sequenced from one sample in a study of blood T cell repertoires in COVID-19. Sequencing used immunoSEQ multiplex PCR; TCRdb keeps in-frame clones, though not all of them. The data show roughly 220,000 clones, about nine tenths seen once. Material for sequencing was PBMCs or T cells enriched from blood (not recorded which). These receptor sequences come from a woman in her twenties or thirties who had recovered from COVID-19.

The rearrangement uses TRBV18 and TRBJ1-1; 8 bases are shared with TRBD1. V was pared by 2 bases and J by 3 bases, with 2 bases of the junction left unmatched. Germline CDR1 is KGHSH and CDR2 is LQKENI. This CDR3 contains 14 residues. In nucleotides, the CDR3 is TGTGCCAGCTCACCAAACAGGGGGTACACTGAAGCTTTCTTT. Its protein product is CASSPNRGYTEAFF. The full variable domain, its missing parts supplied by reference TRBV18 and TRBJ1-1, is NAGVMQNPRHLVRRRGQEARLRCSPMKGHSHVYWYRQLPEEGLKFMVYLQKENIIDESGMPKERFSAEFPKEGPSILRIQQVVRGDSAAYFCASSPNRGYTEAFFGQGTRLTVV.

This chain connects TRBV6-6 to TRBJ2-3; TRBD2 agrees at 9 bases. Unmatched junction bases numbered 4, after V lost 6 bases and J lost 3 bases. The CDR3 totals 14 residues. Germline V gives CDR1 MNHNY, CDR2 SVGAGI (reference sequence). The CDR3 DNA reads TGTGCCAGCAGGAGCGGGGGGAATACAGATACGCAGTATTTT. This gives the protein CASRSGGNTDTQYF.

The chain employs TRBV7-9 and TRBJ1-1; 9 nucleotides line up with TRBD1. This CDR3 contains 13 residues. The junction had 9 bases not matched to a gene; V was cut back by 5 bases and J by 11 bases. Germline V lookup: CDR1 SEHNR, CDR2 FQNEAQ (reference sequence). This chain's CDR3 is CASSQGDRVRAFF. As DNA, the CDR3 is TGTGCCAGCAGCCAAGGGGACAGGGTTCGGGCTTTCTTT.

CDR3 nucleotides: TGCGCCAGCAGCCGCCTATCGACCGGAACAGTCTATGGCTACACCTTC. It encodes CASSRLSTGTVYGYTF. V usage is TRBV4-1 and J usage is TRBJ1-2; D is undetermined. Trimming removed 4 bases from V and 4 bases from J, with 19 bases in between. CDR1 is MGHRA, CDR2 YSYEKL, per germline. This CDR3 has 16 residues.

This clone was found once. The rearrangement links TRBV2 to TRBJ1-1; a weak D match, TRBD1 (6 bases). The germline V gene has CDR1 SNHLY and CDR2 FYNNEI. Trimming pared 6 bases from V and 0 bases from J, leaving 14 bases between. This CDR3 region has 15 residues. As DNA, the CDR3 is TGTGCCAGCAGACTCCGACAGGTAATGAACACTGAAGCTTTCTTT. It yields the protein CASRLRQVMNTEAFF.

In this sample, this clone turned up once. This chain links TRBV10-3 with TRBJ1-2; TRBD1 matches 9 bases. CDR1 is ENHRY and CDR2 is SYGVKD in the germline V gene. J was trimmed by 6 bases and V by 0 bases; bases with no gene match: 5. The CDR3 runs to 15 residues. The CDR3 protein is CAISESIGTGNGYTF. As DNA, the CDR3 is TGTGCCATCAGTGAGTCAATCGGGACAGGGAATGGCTACACCTTC.

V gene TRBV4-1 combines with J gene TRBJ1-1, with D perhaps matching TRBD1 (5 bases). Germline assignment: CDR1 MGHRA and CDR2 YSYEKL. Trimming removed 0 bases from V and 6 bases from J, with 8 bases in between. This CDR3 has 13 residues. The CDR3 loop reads CASSQESGSEAFF. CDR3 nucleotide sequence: TGCGCCAGCAGCCAAGAGTCAGGGTCTGAAGCTTTCTTT.

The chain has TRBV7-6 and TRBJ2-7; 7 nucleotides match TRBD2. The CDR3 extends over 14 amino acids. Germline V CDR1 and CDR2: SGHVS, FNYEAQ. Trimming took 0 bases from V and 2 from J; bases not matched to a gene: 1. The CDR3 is CASSLAGGAYEQYF. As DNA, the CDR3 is TGTGCCAGCAGCTTAGCTGGGGGGGCCTACGAGCAGTACTTC.

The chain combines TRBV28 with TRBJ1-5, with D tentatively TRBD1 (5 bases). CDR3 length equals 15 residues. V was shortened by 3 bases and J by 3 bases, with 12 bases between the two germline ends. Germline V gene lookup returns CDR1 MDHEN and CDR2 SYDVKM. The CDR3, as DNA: TGTGCCAGCAGTTTGGGCTGGGGCGACAATCAGCCCCAGCATTTT. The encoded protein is CASSLGWGDNQPQHF.

The CDR3 spells CATSRDGGDYVYNEQFF. The CDR3 nucleotides read TGTGCCACCAGCAGAGATGGGGGGGACTACGTATACAATGAGCAGTTCTTC. The chain combines TRBV15 with TRBJ2-1; 7 nucleotides agree with TRBD2. There are 17 residues in the CDR3. With 0 bases clipped from V and 4 bases from J, the junction kept 9 bases outside the gene matches. Germline CDR1 and CDR2: LNHNV and YYDKDF (reference sequence).

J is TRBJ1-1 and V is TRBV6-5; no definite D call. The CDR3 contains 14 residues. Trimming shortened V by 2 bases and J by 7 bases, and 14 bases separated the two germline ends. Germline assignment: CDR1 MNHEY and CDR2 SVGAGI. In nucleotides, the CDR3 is TGTGCCAGCAGTTACGCGGCAATCCAAAATGAAGCTTTCTTT. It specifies CASSYAAIQNEAFF.

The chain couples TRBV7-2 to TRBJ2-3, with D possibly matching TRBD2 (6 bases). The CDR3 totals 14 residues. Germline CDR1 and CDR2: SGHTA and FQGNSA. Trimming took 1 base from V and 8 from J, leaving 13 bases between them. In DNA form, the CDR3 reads TGTGCCAGCAGCTTAGTGGCTAGCGCGAGTACGCAGTATTTT. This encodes CASSLVASASTQYF.

CDR3 amino acids: CASSLRGEHTEAFF. In DNA form, the CDR3 reads TGTGCCAGCAGCTTAAGGGGGGAACACACTGAAGCTTTCTTT. J is TRBJ1-1 and V is TRBV7-3; maybe TRBD1 (5 bases). The CDR3 runs to 14 residues. Deletions cut 1 base from V and 3 bases from J, with 9 bases between. The germline gives CDR1 SGHTA, CDR2 FQGTGA.

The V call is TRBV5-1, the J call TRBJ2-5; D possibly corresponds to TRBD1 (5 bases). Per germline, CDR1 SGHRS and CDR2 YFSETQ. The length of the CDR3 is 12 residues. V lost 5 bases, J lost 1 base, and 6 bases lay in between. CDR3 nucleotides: TGCGCCAGCAGGGGGCCCCAAGAGACCCAGTACTTC. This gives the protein CASRGPQETQYF.

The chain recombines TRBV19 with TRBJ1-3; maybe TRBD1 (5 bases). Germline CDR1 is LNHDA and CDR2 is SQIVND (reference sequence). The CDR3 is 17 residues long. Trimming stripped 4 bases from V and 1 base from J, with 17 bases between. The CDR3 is CASSTPARADSGNTIYF. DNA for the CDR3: TGTGCCAGTAGTACCCCCGCCAGGGCTGATTCTGGAAACACCATATATTTT.

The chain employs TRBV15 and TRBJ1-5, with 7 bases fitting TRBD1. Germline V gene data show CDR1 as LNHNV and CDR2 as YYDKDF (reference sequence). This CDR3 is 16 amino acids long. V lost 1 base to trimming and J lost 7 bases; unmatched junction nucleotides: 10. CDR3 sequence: CATSRVWRGGRQPQHF. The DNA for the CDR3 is TGTGCCACCAGCAGAGTCTGGAGAGGGGGCCGGCAGCCCCAGCATTTT.

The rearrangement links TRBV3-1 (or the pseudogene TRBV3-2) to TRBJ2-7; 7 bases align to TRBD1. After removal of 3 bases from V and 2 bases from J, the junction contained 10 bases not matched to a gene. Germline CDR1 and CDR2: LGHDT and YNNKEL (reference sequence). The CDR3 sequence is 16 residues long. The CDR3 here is CASSQPRDSWTYEQYF. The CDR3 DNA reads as TGTGCCAGCAGCCAGCCCCGGGACAGCTGGACCTACGAGCAGTACTTC.

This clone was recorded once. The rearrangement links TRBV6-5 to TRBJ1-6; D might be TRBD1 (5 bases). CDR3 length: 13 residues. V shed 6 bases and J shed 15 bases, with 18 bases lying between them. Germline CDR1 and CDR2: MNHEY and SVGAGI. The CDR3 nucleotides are TGTGCCAGCAGAAAACAGGACCCCGGTCTCCTCCACTTT. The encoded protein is CASRKQDPGLLHF.